One and the same sample provided the 23 T cell receptor beta chains below, sequenced in a study of shared clonotypes between healthy human individuals. Assay used: immunoSEQ multiplex PCR; TCRdb lists only in-frame clones, some missing. Altogether 2 million to 2.5 million clones are present, approximately 95% being singletons, with the ten largest covering roughly 0.13%. Sequences were obtained from naive CD4+ T cells sorted from blood. Specified subset: CD45RA+ positively selected. The origin of the receptors is a man between 18 and 35 years old in good health.

The chain joins TRBV28 to TRBJ1-2; tentatively, D is TRBD1 (5 bases). The CDR3 runs 14 residues. Germline V gives CDR1 MDHEN, CDR2 SYDVKM. Trimming stripped 5 bases from V and 14 bases from J, with 24 bases between. CDR3 sequence (DNA): TGTGCCAGCAGTCCCCCGTGGATTTGGCAGGGAGCGACCTTC. Translating it yields CASSPPWIWQGATF.

The rearrangement links TRBV6-1 to TRBJ1-3; D ambiguous. The V gene lost 4 bases and the J gene lost 0 bases, with 13 bases spanning the gap. The CDR3 length is 16 residues. The germline V gene encodes CDR1 MNHNS and CDR2 SASEGT. DNA for the CDR3: TGTGCCAGCAGTGTGGGCCGCACCCGCTCTGGAAACACCATATATTTT. Its protein is CASSVGRTRSGNTIYF.

This chain links TRBV4-1 with TRBJ2-7; 9 bases line up with TRBD1. Germline lookup yields CDR1 MGHRA and CDR2 YSYEKL. V shed 10 bases and J 1 base; nucleotides not matched to a gene: 11. The length of the CDR3 is 15 residues. CDR3 sequence reads: CATGGTGFDSYEQYF. The DNA for the CDR3 is TGCGCCACCGGGGGGACAGGGTTTGATTCCTACGAGCAGTACTTC.

This chain connects TRBV6-1 to TRBJ2-2, with 7 bases fitting TRBD2. Trimming removed 2 bases from V and 6 bases from J; junction bases left unmatched: 9. The CDR3 is 16 amino acids. Germline V lookup: CDR1 MNHNS, CDR2 SASEGT. The CDR3 coding sequence is TGTGCCAGCAGTGAAATGGGGCTAGCGGCCTCCGGGGAGCTGTTTTTT. Protein: CASSEMGLAASGELFF.

This chain links TRBV18 with TRBJ1-5; unclear D gene. Trimming removed 1 base from V and 2 bases from J, with 6 bases in between. CDR1 is KGHSH, CDR2 LQKENI, per germline. This CDR3 spans 14 amino acids. CDR3 protein: CASSPLPGNQPQHF. DNA of the CDR3: TGTGCCAGCTCACCACTGCCCGGCAATCAGCCCCAGCATTTT.

The chain uses TRBV9 and TRBJ2-3, with 8 bases that match TRBD2. The CDR3 consists of 16 residues. Germline-derived CDR1 and CDR2 are SGDLS and YYNGEE. The V segment lost 0 bases and the J segment 5 bases; nucleotides outside the gene matches: 8. The CDR3 coding sequence is TGTGCCAGCAGCGTAGCTAGCGGGCTAACGGGAGATACGCAGTATTTT. Amino acid sequence: CASSVASGLTGDTQYF.

The chain has TRBV4-1 and TRBJ2-7; tentative D call: TRBD1 (5 bases). Germline-derived CDR1 and CDR2 are MGHRA and YSYEKL. The V and J ends lost 3 bases and 4 bases respectively, with 10 bases between them. The CDR3 covers 13 residues. CDR3 protein: CASSHISGYEQYF. CDR3 DNA sequence: TGCGCCAGCAGCCATATATCAGGGTACGAGCAGTACTTC.

This clone was seen once. The chain couples TRBV28 to TRBJ2-7; 9 positions match TRBD1. V dropped 6 bases and J dropped 4; count of bases not matched to a gene: 7. CDR1 and CDR2 from the germline V gene are MDHEN and SYDVKM. This CDR3 comprises 14 residues. The CDR3 DNA reads TGTGCCAGCAGCTCACAGGGGGCGCGTTACGAGCAGTACTTC. It encodes CASSSQGARYEQYF.

This chain links TRBV5-1 with TRBJ1-6, with D uncertain. The V end was cut by 2 bases, the J end by 7 bases, with 13 bases between. Germline V gives CDR1 SGHRS, CDR2 YFSETQ. The CDR3 has 15 residues. The CDR3 is CASSLLGPANSPLHF. CDR3 DNA: TGCGCCAGCAGCTTATTAGGGCCTGCCAATTCACCCCTCCACTTT.

The chain is built from TRBV7-2 and TRBJ2-1; D unclear. The CDR3 is made up of 14 amino acids. Trimming stripped 2 bases from V and 9 bases from J, with 14 bases between. The germline V gene has CDR1 SGHTA and CDR2 FQGNSA. The CDR3 loop reads CASSLSLASVEQFF. Written as DNA, the CDR3 is TGTGCCAGCAGCTTAAGTTTGGCTAGTGTTGAGCAGTTCTTC.

The genes are TRBV5-1 and TRBJ2-3; D gene unclear. The CDR3 runs to 12 residues. Looked up from germline, CDR1 is SGHRS and CDR2 is YFSETQ. V was pared by 2 bases and J by 2 bases, with 3 bases between. CDR3 bases: TGCGCCAGCAGCTTCTACACAGATACGCAGTATTTT. Amino acids: CASSFYTDTQYF.

Of note for this clone: The sample contains more than one DNA sequence encoding this CDR3. V is TRBV5-1 and J is TRBJ2-5; TRBD1 aligns across 9 bases. This CDR3 spans 15 amino acids. V shed 0 bases and J 4 bases; nucleotides not matched to a gene: 4. CDR1 and CDR2 from the germline V gene are SGHRS and YFSETQ. This chain's CDR3 is CASSLAGQGGETQYF. The CDR3 bases are TGCGCCAGCAGCTTGGCGGGACAGGGTGGAGAGACCCAGTACTTC.

This clone has a single count. This chain joins TRBV5-8 and TRBJ2-3; TRBD1 agrees at 8 bases. Trimming removed 5 bases from V and 1 base from J; junction bases left unmatched: 6. Germline CDR1 SGHTS, CDR2 YDEGEE. There are 15 residues in the CDR3. CDR3 sequence (DNA): TGTGCCAGCAGTTTTGGACAGGGAGGCACAGATACGCAGTATTTT. It codes for CASSFGQGGTDTQYF.

J is TRBJ2-2 and V is TRBV27; D possibly corresponds to TRBD1 (5 bases). Germline loops: CDR1 MNHEY, CDR2 SMNVEV (reference sequence). The V gene lost 5 bases and the J gene lost 3 bases, with 10 bases spanning the gap. This CDR3 is built from 14 residues. In DNA, the CDR3 is TGTGCCAGCAGTAAGGCCAGGGACACCGGGGAGCTGTTTTTT. As protein: CASSKARDTGELFF.

With respect to this clone: Other DNA sequences in the same sample also yield this CDR3. The chain recombines TRBV30 with TRBJ1-2; D is possibly TRBD1 (5 bases). Per the germline V gene, CDR1 is GTSNPN and CDR2 is SVGIG (reference sequence). The CDR3 loop spans 13 amino acids. V shed 0 bases and J shed 6 bases, with 11 bases lying between them. CDR3 sequence reads: CAWSVRRRDGYTF. The CDR3, as DNA: TGTGCCTGGAGTGTACGACGCAGGGATGGCTACACCTTC.

The rearrangement links TRBV5-1 to TRBJ1-4; D may be TRBD1 (6 bases). Trimming removed 6 bases at V and 5 bases at J, with 17 bases between. The CDR3 is 15 amino acids. Germline-derived CDR1 and CDR2 are SGHRS and YFSETQ. The CDR3 loop reads CASTSYGGPNEKLFF. The CDR3 nucleotides are TGCGCCAGCACCTCATATGGGGGGCCCAATGAAAAACTGTTTTTT.

A remark on this clone: Additional DNA sequences in this sample encode the identical CDR3. The rearrangement uses TRBV30 and TRBJ1-1; TRBD1 might be the D (5 bases). CDR1 and CDR2 from the germline V gene are GTSNPN and SVGIG (reference sequence). V shed 1 base and J shed 5 bases, with 8 bases lying between them. There are 12 residues in the CDR3. The CDR3 nucleotides are TGTGCCTGGAGTGACTGGGGGACTGAAGCTTTCTTT. Protein: CAWSDWGTEAFF.

The chain has TRBV10-3 and TRBJ1-1; 7 nucleotides line up with TRBD1. The junction had 0 bases not matched to a gene; V was cut back by 5 bases and J by 6 bases. The length of the CDR3 is 11 residues. Per germline, CDR1 ENHRY and CDR2 SYGVKD. CDR3 amino acids: CAISTGAEAFF. In DNA form, the CDR3 reads TGTGCCATCAGTACAGGGGCTGAAGCTTTCTTT.

The DNA of the CDR3 is TGTGCCAGTAGGGGACTAGCGGGCTACGAGCAGTACTTC. It encodes CASRGLAGYEQYF. The chain uses TRBV19 and TRBJ2-7; 12 bases agree with TRBD2. Germline trimming cut 6 bases from V and 3 bases from J; bases unmatched to any gene: 0. The V gene's germline CDR1 is LNHDA and CDR2 SQIVND (reference sequence). This CDR3 comprises 13 residues. Drawing the rest from reference TRBV19 and TRBJ2-7, the complete variable domain is DGGITQSPKYLFRKEGQNVTLSCEQNLNHDAMYWYRQDPGQGLRLIYYSQIVNDFQKGDIAEGYSVSREKKESFPLTVTSAQKNPTAFYLCASRGLAGYEQYFGPGTRLTVT.

V is TRBV11-2 and J is TRBJ2-2, with D possibly being TRBD1 (7 bases). The germline gives CDR1 SGHAT, CDR2 FQNNGV. This CDR3 has 16 residues. V lost 1 base and J lost 6, with 15 bases in between. The CDR3 DNA follows: TGTGCCAGCAGCTTAGTAGGCCAGGGGGGATCCGGGGAGCTGTTTTTT. The encoded protein is CASSLVGQGGSGELFF.

J is TRBJ2-7 and V is TRBV5-1; weak D call: TRBD2 (5 bases). V was clipped by 1 base and J by 0 bases, with 8 bases between them. The CDR3 extends over 14 amino acids. From germline, CDR1 is SGHRS and CDR2 YFSETQ. In nucleotides, the CDR3 is TGCGCCAGCAGCTTGTATACTAGCTCCTACGAGCAGTACTTC. It specifies CASSLYTSSYEQYF.

A word on this clone: This CDR3 is also generated by other DNA sequences in the sample. The chain has TRBV5-1 and TRBJ2-1; D is unresolved. V lost 0 bases to trimming and J lost 2 bases, with 6 bases between them. The CDR3 loop spans 14 amino acids. Germline loops: CDR1 SGHRS, CDR2 YFSETQ. This chain's CDR3 is CASSLVGAYNEQFF. The CDR3 bases are TGCGCCAGCAGCTTGGTAGGCGCCTACAATGAGCAGTTCTTC.

The count of this clone is one. The genes are TRBV2 and TRBJ2-7; D is perhaps TRBD2 (6 bases). V shed 11 bases and J shed 0 bases, with 14 bases lying between them. CDR3 length equals 13 residues. The germline V gene encodes CDR1 SNHLY and CDR2 FYNNEI. CDR3 sequence reads: CAGRDWSSYEQYF. DNA for the CDR3: TGTGCCGGTCGGGACTGGAGCTCCTACGAGCAGTACTTC.